This T cell receptor (beta chain) was captured by sequencing in a study of shared T cell receptors in the human thymus. Germline loops: CDR1 SGHDT, CDR2 YYEEEE. Deletions cut 0 bases from V and 6 bases from J, with 17 bases between. The CDR3 length is 16 residues. TCRdb keeps only in-frame clones here, not all; method: immunoSEQ multiplex PCR. Of about 660,000 clones listed, 70% to 90% are singletons. This sample also appeared in a second study, on human thymus T cells.

The receptor's source is a boy under two years old with a congenital heart defect. The rearrangement joins TRBV5-6 to TRBJ2-3; D call uncertain. What was sequenced was thymocytes. The CDR3 DNA reads as TGTGCCAGCAGCTTGGTGGGCCCAAGGTGTGGGGATACGCAGTATTTT. Translating it yields CASSLVGPRCGDTQYF.